The 26 T cell receptor beta chains in this list originate from one sample, sequenced in a study of neoadjuvant anti-PD-1 for oral cavity cancer. The time point: after neoadjuvant nivolumab, at surgical resection. Assay used: immunoSEQ multiplex PCR; TCRdb lists only in-frame clones, some missing. The sample has 9,500 to 15,000 clones, about two thirds seen once; the top ten hold roughly 2.5%. Sequenced here: PBMCs, sampled after nivolumab (anti-PD-1) treatment. The receptors were sampled from a person between 35 and 79 years old with oral cavity squamous cell carcinoma.

The chain employs TRBV5-1 and TRBJ2-4; TRBD2 agrees at 12 bases. This CDR3 is built from 16 residues. CDR1 and CDR2 (germline): SGHRS, YFSETQ. Trimming at V came to 1 base and at J to 8 bases, leaving 7 bases not matched to a gene. The CDR3 is CASSLRASGGADIQYF. DNA for the CDR3: TGCGCCAGCAGCTTGAGAGCTAGCGGGGGGGCGGACATTCAGTACTTC.

The rearrangement joins TRBV5-1 to TRBJ2-6; D unclear. Trimming took 2 bases from V and 3 from J, leaving 3 bases between them. The CDR3 sequence is 13 residues long. In germline, CDR1 is SGHRS, CDR2 YFSETQ. The CDR3 region has the DNA TGCGCCAGCAGCTTTGTTGGGGCCAACGTCCTGACTTTC. This encodes CASSFVGANVLTF.

The chain has TRBV10-3 and TRBJ2-7, with 8 bases matching TRBD1. V shed 10 bases and J 1 base; nucleotides not matched to a gene: 9. The CDR3 runs 14 residues. The germline CDR1 and CDR2 sequences are ENHRY and SYGVKD. CDR3 sequence reads: CATEGQGGSYEQYF. The CDR3, as DNA: TGTGCCACCGAAGGACAGGGAGGATCCTACGAGCAGTACTTC.

The chain has TRBV7-9 and TRBJ1-1; no definite D call. Trimming removed 7 bases at V and 0 bases at J, with 9 bases between. This CDR3 has 13 amino acids. The V gene's germline CDR1 is SEHNR and CDR2 FQNEAQ (reference sequence). In DNA, the CDR3 is TGTGCCAGCATCGGGGTTATGAACACTGAAGCTTTCTTT. Its translation: CASIGVMNTEAFF.

The V and J genes are TRBV7-2 and TRBJ2-5; D is perhaps TRBD1 (5 bases). Trimming took 2 bases from V and 7 from J, leaving 8 bases between them. Germline-derived CDR1 and CDR2 are SGHTA and FQGNSA. This CDR3 has 12 amino acids. For the CDR3, the DNA is TGTGCCAGCAGCTTAAGAAGGGGGACCCAGTACTTC. Amino acid sequence: CASSLRRGTQYF.

This chain uses TRBV2 with TRBJ1-2; a weak D match, TRBD1 (5 bases). Per the germline V gene, CDR1 is SNHLY and CDR2 is FYNNEI. The CDR3 is 15 amino acids. The V gene lost 2 bases and the J gene lost 4 bases, with 14 bases spanning the gap. This CDR3 is CASSEQGAGTYGYTF. The CDR3 nucleotides read TGTGCCAGCAGTGAACAGGGAGCAGGGACCTATGGCTACACCTTC.

The chain has TRBV7-6 and TRBJ2-3, with D unclear. The CDR3 runs 12 residues. Germline-derived CDR1 and CDR2 are SGHVS and FNYEAQ. Between the trimmed V and J ends, which lost 8 bases and 3 bases, there was a span of 9 bases. CDR3 coding DNA: TGTGCCAGCTCTCTTTATACAGATACGCAGTATTTT. Its translation is CASSLYTDTQYF.

The J gene is TRBJ2-3, the V gene TRBV25-1, with D possibly being TRBD2 (6 bases). Trimming removed 2 bases at V and 2 bases at J, with 11 bases between. The CDR3 is made up of 15 amino acids. CDR1 and CDR2 from the germline V gene are MGHDK and SYGVNS. The DNA of the CDR3 is TGTGCCAGCAGTGAAGGGGACTGGATCACAGATACGCAGTATTTT. Protein: CASSEGDWITDTQYF.

This chain's CDR3 is CASSYSRGPQHF. As DNA, the CDR3 is TGTGCCAGCAGTTACTCGAGAGGGCCCCAGCATTTT. The chain joins TRBV6-5 to TRBJ1-5; D unresolved. Trimming stripped 0 bases from V and 9 bases from J, with 6 bases between. CDR3 length: 12 amino acids. Germline loops: CDR1 MNHEY, CDR2 SVGAGI.

The rearrangement joins TRBV15 to TRBJ2-2, with a tentative D call TRBD1 (5 bases). The CDR3 loop spans 13 amino acids. V lost 3 bases and J lost 8, with 10 bases in between. Germline values: CDR1 LNHNV, CDR2 YYDKDF (reference sequence). Here the CDR3 reads CATSRGQGGELFF. As DNA, the CDR3 is TGTGCCACCAGCAGGGGCCAGGGAGGGGAGCTGTTTTTT. Looking up the rest from reference TRBV15 and TRBJ2-2 gives the full variable domain: DAMVIQNPRYQVTQFGKPVTLSCSQTLNHNVMYWYQQKSSQAPKLLFHYYDKDFNNEADTPDNFQSRRPNTSFCFLDIRSPGLGDTAMYLCATSRGQGGELFFGEGSRLTVL.

The genes are TRBV19 and TRBJ1-5, with D possibly TRBD1 on 5 matching bases. The CDR3 loop spans 15 amino acids. CDR1 and CDR2 from the germline V gene are LNHDA and SQIVND (reference sequence). V lost 7 bases and J 4 bases, leaving 17 bases between the germline ends. The CDR3 DNA reads as TGTGCCAGTAAGGGGTGGAGTACACGGAATCAGCCCCAGCATTTT. Residues: CASKGWSTRNQPQHF.

The chain carries TRBV7-9 and TRBJ2-4; 7 nucleotides align to TRBD1. Losses at the gene ends were 2 bases for V and 0 bases for J; bases not matched to a gene: 7. CDR3 size: 17 residues. Per germline, CDR1 SEHNR and CDR2 FQNEAQ (reference sequence). CDR3 loop: CASSLLAGGLAKNIQYF. The CDR3 DNA follows: TGTGCCAGCAGCTTATTGGCAGGGGGATTAGCCAAAAACATTCAGTACTTC.

This sequence joins TRBV4-2 and TRBJ1-2; D perhaps matches TRBD1 (6 bases). V was clipped by 0 bases and J by 0 bases, with 11 bases between them. Germline CDR1 is LGHNA and CDR2 is YNFKEQ. The CDR3 has 16 amino acids. The CDR3 spells CASSQEGQTTNYGYTF. DNA of the CDR3: TGTGCCAGCAGCCAAGAAGGACAGACCACTAACTATGGCTACACCTTC.

V usage is TRBV11-2 and J usage is TRBJ2-7; perhaps TRBD1 as D (6 bases). In germline, CDR1 is SGHAT, CDR2 FQNNGV. The CDR3 is 15 residues long. V dropped 6 bases and J dropped 5 bases, with 20 bases sitting between them. This chain's CDR3 is CASSGYTRGRDEQYF. CDR3 nucleotides: TGTGCCAGCAGTGGGTACACCAGGGGTCGGGACGAGCAGTACTTC. Variable domain in full (rest from reference TRBV11-2 and TRBJ2-7): EAGVAQSPRYKIIEKRQSVAFWCNPISGHATLYWYQQILGQGPKLLIQFQNNGVVDDSQLPKDRFSAERLKGVDSTLKIQPAKLEDSAVYLCASSGYTRGRDEQYFGPGTRLTVT.

This clone was recorded a few times. V gene TRBV5-1 combines with J gene TRBJ1-5, with D tentatively TRBD1 (6 bases). There are 12 residues in the CDR3. The V gene lost 9 bases and the J gene lost 9 bases, with 16 bases spanning the gap. Germline values: CDR1 SGHRS, CDR2 YFSETQ. The CDR3 reads CATSQGTPPQHF. CDR3 sequence (DNA): TGCGCCACTTCACAGGGTACTCCGCCCCAGCATTTT. The whole variable domain, filled in from reference TRBV5-1 and TRBJ1-5, reads KAGVTQTPRYLIKTRGQQVTLSCSPISGHRSVSWYQQTPGQGLQFLFEYFSETQRNKGNFPGRFSGRQFSNSRSEMNVSTLELGDSALYLCATSQGTPPQHFGDGTRLSIL.

This chain links TRBV27 with TRBJ1-5, with 9 bases matching TRBD1. This CDR3 region has 14 residues. Germline CDR1 is MNHEY and CDR2 is SMNVEV (reference sequence). The ends lost 5 bases at V and 7 bases at J; junction bases unmatched: 6. The CDR3 DNA follows: TGTGCCAGCAGTCCCTGGACAGGGGCCCAGCCCCAGCATTTT. It is translated as CASSPWTGAQPQHF.

This clone appeared once. The chain links TRBV7-2 to TRBJ2-7; either TRBD1 or TRBD2 may fit D (5 bases each). Germline V gene data show CDR1 as SGHTA and CDR2 as FQGNSA. The CDR3 is made up of 14 amino acids. V was clipped by 4 bases and J by 6 bases, with 16 bases between them. The CDR3 coding sequence is TGTGCCAGCAGCTACGGGGCTGCCTTCGTCGAGCAGTACTTC. Residues: CASSYGAAFVEQYF.

This rearrangement joins TRBV4-2 to TRBJ1-4, with D possibly being TRBD1 (6 bases). The CDR3 has 15 amino acids. Trimming left V 0 bases short and J 7 bases short, with 12 bases between. Germline CDR1 is LGHNA and CDR2 is YNFKEQ. As DNA, the CDR3 is TGTGCCAGCAGCCAAGACCCAGGGGATGTTGAAAAACTGTTTTTT. It translates to CASSQDPGDVEKLFF.

J is TRBJ2-3 and V is TRBV6-1, with 8 bases identical to TRBD1. V shed 4 bases and J 2 bases; nucleotides not matched to a gene: 5. The CDR3 is 15 amino acids. The V gene's germline CDR1 is MNHNS and CDR2 SASEGT. The CDR3 DNA reads as TGTGCCAGCAGTGCACGGGACAGGAACACAGATACGCAGTATTTT. It yields the protein CASSARDRNTDTQYF.

Notes on this clone: An end of the junction differs from the germline gene, which may be a read error. The chain combines TRBV7-8 with TRBJ2-1; 11 bases align to TRBD2. The CDR3 totals 14 residues. Germline V gene lookup returns CDR1 SGHVS and CDR2 FQNEAQ. As DNA, the CDR3 is TGTGCCAGCAGCCTAGCGGGGGGTTACAATGAGCAGTTCTTC. Translated: CASSLAGGYNEQFF.

This chain connects TRBV29-1 to TRBJ1-2; 12 nucleotides agree with TRBD1. CDR3 length: 13 residues. V gave up 4 bases and J gave up 7 bases; unmatched junction bases: 4. Per the germline V gene, CDR1 is SQVTM and CDR2 is ANQGSEA. As DNA, the CDR3 is TGCAGCGTTGCTGGGACAGGGGGCCGTGGCTACACCTTC. It encodes CSVAGTGGRGYTF.

The chain links TRBV27 to TRBJ2-6, with D perhaps matching TRBD2 (6 bases). The CDR3 extends over 16 amino acids. The V gene lost 5 bases and the J gene lost 2 bases, with 13 bases spanning the gap. Germline V gene sequence: CDR1 MNHEY, CDR2 SMNVEV (reference sequence). CDR3 in DNA: TGTGCCAGCAGTCGGACCAAGCGGGCTGGGGCCAACGTCCTGACTTTC. It codes for CASSRTKRAGANVLTF.

V usage is TRBV11-2 and J usage is TRBJ2-7, with TRBD1 as a possible D gene (5 bases). The length of the CDR3 is 14 residues. Germline values: CDR1 SGHAT, CDR2 FQNNGV. Deletions cut 4 bases from V and 0 bases from J, with 10 bases between. The CDR3 reads CASSSDTTSYEQYF. In DNA, the CDR3 is TGTGCCAGCAGCTCGGACACAACCTCCTACGAGCAGTACTTC.

This clone was picked up a small number of times. This chain links TRBV10-1 with TRBJ2-7, with D possibly being TRBD2 (5 bases). This CDR3 comprises 13 residues. Trimming stripped 2 bases from V and 2 bases from J, with 7 bases between. CDR1 and CDR2 (germline): WNHNN, SYGVQD (reference sequence). This CDR3 is CASSEKEAYEQYF. The CDR3 bases are TGCGCCAGCAGTGAGAAGGAGGCCTACGAGCAGTACTTC.

This rearrangement joins TRBV29-1 to TRBJ1-6; TRBD1 might be the D (5 bases). V shed 4 bases and J shed 5 bases, with 6 bases lying between them. Per germline, CDR1 SQVTM and CDR2 ANQGSEA. The CDR3 runs to 12 residues. In DNA form, the CDR3 reads TGCAGCGTTGGGGACCATAATTCACCCCTCCACTTT. Translation: CSVGDHNSPLHF.

This chain joins TRBV6-4 and TRBJ2-3; 11 bases align to TRBD1. Germline V gene lookup returns CDR1 MRHNA and CDR2 SNTAGT. The CDR3 is 14 residues long. The V segment lost 5 bases and the J segment 8 bases; nucleotides outside the gene matches: 6. The CDR3 is CASSPGTGGGTQYF. In DNA, the CDR3 is TGTGCCAGCAGTCCCGGGACAGGGGGAGGTACGCAGTATTTT.